The rows below give T cell receptor beta chains drawn from one sample of a study of chemoradiotherapy in HPV16-positive cancers. Libraries were prepared by immunoSEQ multiplex PCR; TCRdb keeps only in-frame clonotypes and omits some of them. The repertoire holds around 40,000 clones, with 75% to 85% as singletons. The source was blood, collected from a patient who underwent chemoradiotherapy. These receptors originate from a human donor with HPV-associated anogenital cancer. The conserved cysteine and the conserved F or W are not part of the CDR3 here. A D gene is named only where the DNA matches it firmly.

NA,TRBV6-5,10,ASFGGNTEAF
NA,TRBV6-1,10,ASSEWEVEQY
NA,TRBV18,12,ASSPELLYNEQF
NA,TRBV4-1,16,ASSQGLLRDLSNQPQH
NA,TRBV9,13,ASSLGGQTNEKLF
NA,TRBV11-3,12,ASSLGGGPYEQY
NA,TRBV7-7,12,ASSPFLGTDTQY
TRBD2,TRBV6-1,13,ASSTSGGNTGELF
NA,TRBV14,11,ASSHYRWDGYT
NA,TRBV7-2,13,ASSSQSTSNQPQH
TRBD1,TRBV11-3,12,ASSLGGGGTEAF
TRBD1,TRBV5-8,12,ASSFQGADYGYT
NA,TRBV6-5,13,ASSSSGVPGEKLF
NA,TRBV9,11,ASSVGAGQPQH
TRBD1,TRBV11-3,12,ASSPGQGQETQY
TRBD1,TRBV7-2,14,ASSLAWDRTNQPQH
NA,TRBV27,14,ASSLIVGSSYNEQF
TRBD2,TRBV5-1,11,ASQIAGIETQY
NA,TRBV7-8,10,ASSLVGYGYT
NA,TRBV6-5,10,ATRGAYTEAF
TRBD2,TRBV5-1,17,ATASGRGISGGETGELF
NA,TRBV9,13,ASSVGGYSNQPQH
NA,TRBV30,13,AWSGPGKGSYEQY
TRBD2,TRBV6-4,13,ASNVSGGAEETQY
NA,TRBV19,13,ASKSSGRGPGEQF
TRBD1,TRBV9,13,ASSALLGQPYGYT
TRBD1,TRBV7-6,13,ASSLTGDKTDTQY
TRBD2,TRBV7-2,11,ASSLSGGQTQY
TRBD2,TRBV18,14,ASSPRNLAAQETQY
TRBD1,TRBV7-9,13,ASSSYRGSTDTQY
NA,TRBV5-8,8,ASSRTPLH
TRBD2,TRBV11-3,14,ASSSSRAGGRHEQY
TRBD2,TRBV11-2,13,ASSLDSGATGELF
TRBD2,TRBV30,10,AWSYIAGGQY
NA,TRBV6-1,11,ASSVTLNTEAF
NA,TRBV10-1,11,ATSTGNTGELF
NA,TRBV2,8,ASSVNEQF
TRBD2,TRBV7-7,13,ASSFTPGGQETQY
NA,TRBV7-3,11,ASSIKNTGELF
TRBD2,TRBV27,17,ASSKNVGTSGGPRYEQY
NA,TRBV10-1,11,ASRAELFYEQY
NA,TRBV9,13,ASSVVGALGETQY
NA,TRBV13,15,ASSLTQRGAYNSPLH
NA,TRBV2,12,ASSEVQMNTEAF